These T cell receptor beta chains were read from a single sample in a study of blood T cells in healthy people across ages. TCRdb reanalysed the 5' RACE reads using MiXCR and keeps one entry per CDR3 protein. Of about 1.5 million distinct CDR3 sequences in the sample, approximately 39% were seen once. The specimen sequenced was blood. These receptors came from a woman aged 18-29 years in good health. The CDR3 runs from the conserved cysteine through the conserved F or W. The D gene is left open where the match is weak. Rows give clone size only sometimes, using once, few, many, or a class for an expanded clone.

J	size	D	V	DNA	CDR3
TRBJ1-4	few	.	TRBV18	TGTGCCAGCTCACCTCCGGGGATGAATGAAAAACTGTTTTTT	CASSPPGMNEKLFF
TRBJ2-7	.	.	TRBV11-2	TGTGCCAGCAGCTTTGTCGCAGCCCGCGAGCAGTACTTC	CASSFVAAREQYF
TRBJ1-2	.	TRBD1	TRBV11-2	TGTGCCAGCAGCAAGGGACAGGGAAGCTATGGCTACACCTTC	CASSKGQGSYGYTF
TRBJ2-1	once	TRBD2	TRBV20-1	TGCAGTGCTCGTGGACTAGCGGGAAGGTACGAGCAGTTCTTC	CSARGLAGRYEQFF
TRBJ2-7	.	TRBD1	TRBV20-1	TGCAGTGCCATGACAGGGGAGTCATACGAGCAGTACTTC	CSAMTGESYEQYF
TRBJ2-2	.	.	TRBV12-3/TRBV12-4	TGTACCAGCAGTTTCAGCGGGGAGCTGTTTTTT	CTSSFSGELFF
TRBJ1-1	.	TRBD1	TRBV27	TGTGCCAGCAAAGATCCGTGGACAGGGGCGAACACTGAAGCTTTCTTT	CASKDPWTGANTEAFF
TRBJ2-1	.	.	TRBV7-9	TGTGCCAGCAGACCCGCATTGTGGACCTACAATGAGCAGTTCTTC	CASRPALWTYNEQFF
TRBJ2-1	.	.	TRBV11-2	TGTGCCAGCAGCTCCGACGGGTCTTGGTGGAATGAGCAGTTCTTC	CASSSDGSWWNEQFF
TRBJ2-6	.	.	TRBV4-2	TGTGCCAGCAGCCAAGGCCCAGGTACTGGGGCCAACGTCCTGACTTTC	CASSQGPGTGANVLTF
TRBJ1-2	.	.	TRBV12-3/TRBV12-4	TGTGCCAGCAGTTTATCCGGGGGCGGAAACTATGGCTACACCTTC	CASSLSGGGNYGYTF
TRBJ2-5	few	.	TRBV11-2	TGTGCCAGCAGCTTCTCCCAGGGGCAGTACTTC	CASSFSQGQYF
TRBJ2-1	few	.	TRBV7-6	TGTGCCAGCAGCTTAAAAGGCGGACCCAATGAGCAGTTCTTC	CASSLKGGPNEQFF
TRBJ1-5	.	.	TRBV28	TGTGCCAGCAGGTTTGACAGGAGCAATCAGCCCCAGCATTTT	CASRFDRSNQPQHF
TRBJ2-3	few	TRBD2	TRBV20-1	TGCAGTGCCTCAAGGACTAGCGGGGGCCGTACAGATACGCAGTATTTT	CSASRTSGGRTDTQYF
TRBJ1-2	few	.	TRBV20-1	TGCAGTGCTAGGGAGGGGTCGAATGGCTACACCTTC	CSAREGSNGYTF
TRBJ2-1	.	.	TRBV9	TGTGCCAGCAGCGTAGATTCGGGGTGGGACCAGTTCTTC	CASSVDSGWDQFF